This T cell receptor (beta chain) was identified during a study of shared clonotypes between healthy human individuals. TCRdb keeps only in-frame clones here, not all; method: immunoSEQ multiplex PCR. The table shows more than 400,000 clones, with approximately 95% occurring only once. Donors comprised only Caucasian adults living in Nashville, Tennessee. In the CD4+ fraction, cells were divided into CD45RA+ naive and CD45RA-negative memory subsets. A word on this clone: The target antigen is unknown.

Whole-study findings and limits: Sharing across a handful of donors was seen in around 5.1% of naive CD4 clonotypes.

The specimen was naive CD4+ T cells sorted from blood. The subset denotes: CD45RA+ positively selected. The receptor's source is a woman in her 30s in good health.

The CDR3, as DNA: TGCAGTGCGTACAAGGAGAGCGAGCAGTACTTC. Translated: CSAYKESEQYF. The V and J genes are TRBV20-1 and TRBJ2-7, with no clear D. V shed 6 bases and J shed 6 bases, with 12 bases lying between them. Germline lookup yields CDR1 DFQATT and CDR2 SNEGSKA (reference sequence). This CDR3 has 11 residues.